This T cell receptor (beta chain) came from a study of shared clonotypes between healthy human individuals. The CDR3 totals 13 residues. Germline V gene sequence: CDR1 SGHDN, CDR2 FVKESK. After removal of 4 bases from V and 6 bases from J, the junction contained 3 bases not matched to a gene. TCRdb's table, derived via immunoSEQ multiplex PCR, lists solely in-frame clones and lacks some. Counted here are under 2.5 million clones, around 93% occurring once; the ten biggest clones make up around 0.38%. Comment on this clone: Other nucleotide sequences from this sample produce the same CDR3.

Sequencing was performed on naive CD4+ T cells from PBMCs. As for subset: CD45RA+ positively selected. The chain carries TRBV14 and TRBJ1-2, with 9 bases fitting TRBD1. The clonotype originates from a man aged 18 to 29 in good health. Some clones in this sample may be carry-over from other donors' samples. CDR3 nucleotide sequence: TGTGCCAGCAGCCCCCGACAGGGGGATGGCTACACCTTC. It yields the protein CASSPRQGDGYTF.